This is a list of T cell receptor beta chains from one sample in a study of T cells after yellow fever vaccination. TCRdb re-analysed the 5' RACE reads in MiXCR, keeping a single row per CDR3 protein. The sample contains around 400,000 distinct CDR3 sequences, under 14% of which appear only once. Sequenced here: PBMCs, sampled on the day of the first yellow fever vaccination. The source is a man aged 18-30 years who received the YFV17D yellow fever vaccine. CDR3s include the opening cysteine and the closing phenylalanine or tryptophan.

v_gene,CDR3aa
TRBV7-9,CASTRQKTGEKPYGYTF
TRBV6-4,CASSRTLSGTGGSGANVLTF
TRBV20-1,CSARARQVNTEAFF
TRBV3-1,CASSENGDRLASGANVLTF
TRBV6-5,CASSYSGSGNTIYF
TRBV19,CASSIVQGPLKDQPQHF
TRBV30,CAWALGGNQPQHF
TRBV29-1,CSVEEGGYHLGTDTQYF
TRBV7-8,CASSLVQQGNTEAFF
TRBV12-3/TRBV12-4,CASRPIGHNEQFF